The clone carrying this T cell receptor beta chain has only a few counts. What it binds is not known. PCR was performed a second time for about 6 to 12 cycles using a sample-barcoded 5' primer and a J-beta primer mix. MiXCR, applied by TCRdb to the 5' RACE reads, yields one record per CDR3 protein. The table records around 280,000 distinct CDR3 sequences, 25% to 30% of them present only once. The sample comes from a study of blood T cells in healthy people across ages. Looked up from germline, CDR1 is LGHDT and CDR2 is YNNKEL (reference sequence). There are 13 residues in the CDR3. Between the trimmed V and J ends, which lost 2 bases and 4 bases, there was a span of 6 bases. General study points: The donors' CMV status was not determined, possibly confounding changes in expanded clonotypes. PBMCs went unsorted, and a conclusive naive versus antigen-experienced comparison was therefore prevented.

Material for sequencing was blood. The rearrangement links TRBV3-1 to TRBJ1-3, with unresolved D. This clonotype was obtained from a woman in her seventies in good health. CDR3 amino acids: CASSQSIGNTIYF. The CDR3 DNA reads as TGTGCCAGCAGCCAAAGCATCGGAAACACCATATATTTT.